This T cell receptor (beta chain) was identified in a study of blood T cell repertoires in COVID-19. Across the study: PBMCs, B-cell-depleted T cells, or T cells were the source of the cDNA or gDNA that made up the material.

Profiling relied on immunoSEQ multiplex PCR, and the TCRdb table lists in-frame clones only, not all of them. The sample yields some 80,000 clones, about 76% seen once. The CDR3 covers 11 residues. V was trimmed by 8 bases and J by 6 bases, leaving 11 bases between them. The germline CDR1 and CDR2 sequences are SGHNT and YENEEA. This TCR derives from a woman older than 75 with active or convalescent COVID-19. This chain links TRBV11-3 with TRBJ2-7; weak D call: TRBD2 (5 bases). Sequenced input: peripheral blood. CDR3 nucleotides: TGTGCCAGCCGGAGGTCGCGCGAGCAGTACTTC. This sequence encodes CASRRSREQYF.